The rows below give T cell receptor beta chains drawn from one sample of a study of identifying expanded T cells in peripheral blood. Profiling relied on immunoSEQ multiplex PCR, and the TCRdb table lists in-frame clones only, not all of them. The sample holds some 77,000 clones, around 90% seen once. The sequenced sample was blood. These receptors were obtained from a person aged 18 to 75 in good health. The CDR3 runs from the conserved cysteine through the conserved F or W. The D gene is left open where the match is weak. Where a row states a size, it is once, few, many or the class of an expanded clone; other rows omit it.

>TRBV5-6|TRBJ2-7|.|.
CASSTPFYEQYF
TGTGCCAGCAGCACCCCATTCTACGAGCAGTACTTC
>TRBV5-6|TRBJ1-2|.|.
CASSLLGRNYGYTF
TGTGCCAGCAGCTTATTAGGGAGGAACTATGGCTACACCTTC
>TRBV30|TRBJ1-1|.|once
CAWSVWTNTEAFF
TGTGCCTGGAGTGTTTGGACGAACACTGAAGCTTTCTTT
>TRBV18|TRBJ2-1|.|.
CASSHKSHSTEQFF
TGTGCCAGCTCACACAAGAGCCATTCCACTGAGCAGTTCTTC
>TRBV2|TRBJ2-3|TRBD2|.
CASSASSGVSTDTQYF
TGTGCCAGCAGTGCCTCTAGCGGGGTCAGCACAGATACGCAGTATTTT
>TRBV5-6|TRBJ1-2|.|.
CASSQFGARRGYTF
TGTGCCAGCAGTCAATTCGGGGCCCGACGGGGCTACACCTTC
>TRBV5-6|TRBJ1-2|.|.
CASSLSGGLWGGYTF
TGTGCCAGCAGCTTGAGCGGTGGCCTCTGGGGAGGCTACACCTTC
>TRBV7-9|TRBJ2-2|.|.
CASSLVVNTGELFF
TGTGCCAGCAGCTTAGTTGTAAACACCGGGGAGCTGTTTTTT
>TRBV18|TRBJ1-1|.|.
CASSPPNLNTEAFF
TGTGCCAGCTCACCACCGAACCTGAACACTGAAGCTTTCTTT
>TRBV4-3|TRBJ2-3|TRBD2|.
CASSHSGGLAGGDTQYF
TGCGCCAGCAGCCACTCAGGTGGGCTAGCGGGGGGAGATACGCAGTATTTT
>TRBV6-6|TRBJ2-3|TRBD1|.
CASSYLGQGTDTQYF
TGTGCCAGCAGTTATCTCGGACAGGGCACAGATACGCAGTATTTT
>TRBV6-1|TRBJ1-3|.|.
CASIQGLSGNTIYF
TGTGCCAGCATTCAGGGCCTCTCTGGAAACACCATATATTTT
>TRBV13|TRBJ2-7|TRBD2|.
CASSPLLAGGSYEQYF
TGTGCCAGCAGCCCCCTCCTTGCGGGGGGCTCCTACGAGCAGTACTTC
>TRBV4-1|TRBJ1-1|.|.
CASSHLRGASRNTEAFF
TGCGCCAGCAGCCACTTAAGGGGGGCCAGTAGGAACACTGAAGCTTTCTTT
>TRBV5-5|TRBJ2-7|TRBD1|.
CASSSVRQGPYEQYF
TGTGCCAGCAGCTCCGTCCGACAGGGGCCCTACGAGCAGTACTTC
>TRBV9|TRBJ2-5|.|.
CASSVGGPQETQYF
TGTGCCAGCAGCGTCGGGGGGCCCCAAGAGACCCAGTACTTC
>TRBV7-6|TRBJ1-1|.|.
CASSSPGSNTEAFF
TGTGCCAGCAGCTCACCGGGCTCGAACACTGAAGCTTTCTTT
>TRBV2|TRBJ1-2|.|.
CASSDGWVKPLGGYTF
TGTGCCAGCAGTGACGGGTGGGTGAAGCCATTGGGGGGCTACACCTTC
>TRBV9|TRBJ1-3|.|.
CASSADPRGAQDTIYF
TGTGCCAGCAGCGCCGACCCACGAGGAGCCCAGGACACCATATATTTT
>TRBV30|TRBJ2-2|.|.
CAWSVLPSRELFF
TGTGCCTGGAGTGTTCTCCCCTCGAGGGAGCTGTTTTTT
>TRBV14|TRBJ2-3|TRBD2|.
CASSPRLAGGLTDTQYF
TGTGCCAGCAGCCCTAGACTAGCGGGGGGCCTCACAGATACGCAGTATTTT
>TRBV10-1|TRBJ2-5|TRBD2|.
CASVSGGLAGACRETQYF
TGCGCCAGCGTCTCAGGTGGACTAGCGGGGGCGTGCCGGGAGACCCAGTACTTC
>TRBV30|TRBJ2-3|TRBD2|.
CATSGGAIGTDTQYF
TGTGCCACTAGCGGGGGGGCCATTGGCACAGATACGCAGTATTTT
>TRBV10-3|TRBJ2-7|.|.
CAISGASSYEQYF
TGTGCCATCAGTGGGGCCAGCTCCTACGAGCAGTACTTC
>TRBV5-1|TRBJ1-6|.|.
CARWTDDNSPLHF
TGCGCCAGGTGGACAGACGATAATTCACCCCTCCATTTT
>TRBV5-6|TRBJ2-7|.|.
CASSPSGWEQYF
TGTGCCAGCAGCCCGTCGGGGTGGGAGCAGTACTTC